The 24 T cell receptor beta chains in this list originate from one sample, sequenced in a study of Tregs in tolerant kidney transplant recipients. Clones were sequenced by immunoSEQ multiplex PCR, and TCRdb holds only the in-frame ones, with some missing. The data show approximately 260,000 clones, with about four fifths seen just once and approximately 0.69% held by the top ten. The sample taken for sequencing was CD4+ T cells from blood. These receptors all come from a human donor in good health.

The rearrangement links TRBV10-3 to TRBJ1-3, with D possibly TRBD1 on 5 matching bases. Trimming took off 4 bases at V and 0 bases at J, with 10 bases between the two ends. Germline V gene sequence: CDR1 ENHRY, CDR2 SYGVKD. The CDR3 contains 15 residues. CDR3 in amino acids: CAISGQLSSGNTIYF. The CDR3, as DNA: TGTGCCATCAGTGGACAGCTTAGCTCTGGAAACACCATATATTTT.

The rearrangement joins TRBV19 to TRBJ2-2; D remains ambiguous. The CDR3 spans 13 residues. The germline V and J ends were trimmed by 5 bases and 0 bases, with 4 bases remaining between them. CDR1 and CDR2 from the germline V gene are LNHDA and SQIVND (reference sequence). CDR3 nucleotide sequence: TGTGCCAGTAGTCCAACGAACACCGGGGAGCTGTTTTTT. Translated, it gives CASSPTNTGELFF.

This rearrangement joins TRBV5-4 to TRBJ2-3; D ambiguous. This CDR3 is 15 amino acids long. Trimming removed 8 bases from V and 0 bases from J, with 16 bases in between. Germline loops: CDR1 SGHNT, CDR2 YYREEE (reference sequence). The CDR3 here is CASAEQIASTDTQYF. The CDR3 DNA sequence: TGTGCCAGTGCGGAACAGATTGCTAGCACAGATACGCAGTATTTT.

This chain joins TRBV4-2 and TRBJ2-7; 10 nucleotides line up with TRBD1. The CDR3 extends over 16 amino acids. The germline V gene encodes CDR1 LGHNA and CDR2 YNFKEQ. V shed 3 bases, J shed 1 base, and the junction held 6 bases outside the gene matches. The CDR3 DNA reads TGTGCCAGCAGCCAGGTCGGACAGGGGGTGTCCTACGAGCAGTACTTC. Translated: CASSQVGQGVSYEQYF.

The chain carries TRBV10-1 and TRBJ1-1; D is ambiguous. The germline V gene encodes CDR1 WNHNN and CDR2 SYGVQD (reference sequence). CDR3 length: 15 residues. The ends were cut back, 6 bases at V and 0 bases at J, with 14 bases in the middle. The DNA of the CDR3 is TGCGCCAGCAGGGGAGACGGGAACATGAACACTGAAGCTTTCTTT. Translating it yields CASRGDGNMNTEAFF.

J is TRBJ2-5 and V is TRBV7-9; 7 bases map to TRBD2. The length of the CDR3 is 14 residues. The ends lost 5 bases at V and 4 bases at J; junction bases unmatched: 7. CDR1 and CDR2 from the germline V gene are SEHNR and FQNEAQ (reference sequence). The CDR3 here is CASSERGGPETQYF. In DNA, the CDR3 is TGTGCCAGCAGCGAGCGGGGAGGGCCAGAGACCCAGTACTTC.

The gene calls are TRBV6-1 and TRBJ2-3; the D gene is possibly TRBD1 (6 bases). Trimming removed 7 bases at V and 2 bases at J, with 13 bases between. CDR3 size: 14 residues. Germline V CDR1 and CDR2: MNHNS, SASEGT. CDR3 protein: CASTRTGNTDTQYF. CDR3 nucleotide sequence: TGTGCCAGCACCAGAACAGGGAACACAGATACGCAGTATTTT.

The chain carries TRBV9 and TRBJ2-3; 8 bases are shared with TRBD2. Germline V CDR1 and CDR2: SGDLS, YYNGEE. CDR3 length: 13 amino acids. V shed 6 bases and J 6 bases; nucleotides not matched to a gene: 6. The CDR3 nucleotides read TGTGCCAGCACACCCTCGGGGGGGGATACGCAGTATTTT. Its translation is CASTPSGGDTQYF.

The sample holds a few counts of this clone. The chain employs TRBV6-4 and TRBJ2-2; D is unresolved. From germline, CDR1 is MRHNA and CDR2 SNTAGT. The CDR3 is 13 residues long. Trimming shortened V by 0 bases and J by 3 bases, and 2 bases separated the two germline ends. The CDR3 DNA follows: TGTGCCAGCAGTGACTCGGACACCGGGGAGCTGTTTTTT. It translates to CASSDSDTGELFF.

Regarding this clone: The same CDR3 arises from other DNA sequences in this sample as well. This chain connects TRBV7-9 to TRBJ2-2, with D hard to call. The CDR3 runs 13 residues. Per germline, CDR1 SEHNR and CDR2 FQNEAQ (reference sequence). The V gene lost 0 bases and the J gene lost 7 bases, with 6 bases spanning the gap. As DNA, the CDR3 is TGTGCCAGCAGCTTAGCGTTTGGCGGGGAGCTGTTTTTT. Translation: CASSLAFGGELFF.

V gene TRBV2 combines with J gene TRBJ1-1; D unresolved. CDR3 size: 15 residues. Germline V gene data show CDR1 as SNHLY and CDR2 as FYNNEI. Trimming shortened V by 0 bases and J by 1 base, and 9 bases separated the two germline ends. The CDR3 region has the DNA TGTGCCAGCAGTGAAGCGCTTCTGGGGAACACTGAAGCTTTCTTT. This gives the protein CASSEALLGNTEAFF.

The CDR3 bases are TGTGCCAGCAGCGCACAAGCGGGGAAAGAGACCCAGTACTTC. Encoded protein: CASSAQAGKETQYF. The J gene is TRBJ2-5, the V gene TRBV5-6; TRBD2 matches 7 bases. Unmatched junction bases numbered 6, after V lost 4 bases and J lost 3 bases. CDR3 length equals 14 residues. Germline CDR1 SGHDT, CDR2 YYEEEE.

The V and J genes are TRBV19 and TRBJ1-3; D gene ambiguous. The CDR3 runs to 14 residues. V was clipped by 7 bases and J by 0 bases, with 10 bases between them. Germline lookup yields CDR1 LNHDA and CDR2 SQIVND (reference sequence). The CDR3 here is CASTPGSSGNTIYF. The CDR3 nucleotides are TGTGCCAGTACTCCAGGCAGCTCTGGAAACACCATATATTTT.

The J gene is TRBJ2-5, the V gene TRBV9; D is uncertain. Trimming cost V 0 bases and J 0 bases, with 6 bases left between them. CDR3 length equals 14 residues. Germline CDR1 and CDR2: SGDLS and YYNGEE. The CDR3 spells CASSVGGYQETQYF. The CDR3 DNA reads TGTGCCAGCAGCGTAGGGGGTTACCAAGAGACCCAGTACTTC.

The CDR3 DNA is TGTGCCAGCAGTCCCCGGACAGACAGCACTGAAGCTTTCTTT. The encoded protein is CASSPRTDSTEAFF. The chain couples TRBV6-5 to TRBJ1-1; D is perhaps TRBD1 (6 bases). CDR3 length: 14 residues. The germline V gene encodes CDR1 MNHEY and CDR2 SVGAGI. Trimming cost V 5 bases and J 4 bases, with 14 bases left between them.

V gene TRBV2 combines with J gene TRBJ1-6; 7 bases are shared with TRBD1. The V and J ends lost 8 bases and 1 base, in that order; junction bases with no gene match: 17. This CDR3 region has 19 residues. CDR1 is SNHLY and CDR2 is FYNNEI in the germline V gene. The CDR3 loop is CASGSGQGGFRSYNSPLHF. CDR3 DNA: TGTGCCAGCGGCTCGGGGCAGGGGGGATTTAGGTCCTATAATTCACCCCTCCACTTT.

The V gene is TRBV21-1, the J gene TRBJ2-1; TRBD2 reflects the table's D call only, with no check against the DNA. TRBV21-1 is an annotated pseudogene. The CDR3 spans 13 residues. Here the CDR3 reads CASSKTGYHEQLF. For the CDR3, the DNA is TGTGCCAGCAGCAAAACGGGTTACCATGAGCAGCTCTTC.

On this clone itself: Other nucleotide sequences from this sample produce the same CDR3. This chain links TRBV7-3 with TRBJ2-5; D unresolved. Trimming pared 6 bases from V and 0 bases from J, leaving 8 bases between. The CDR3 contains 13 residues. Germline V gene data show CDR1 as SGHTA and CDR2 as FQGTGA. The chain's CDR3 is CASSLDNQETQYF. The DNA of the CDR3 is TGTGCCAGCAGTTTAGACAACCAAGAGACCCAGTACTTC.

The chain carries TRBV5-8 and TRBJ1-2; TRBD1 is a possible D gene (6 bases). This CDR3 contains 14 residues. CDR1 is SGHTS, CDR2 YDEGEE, per germline. V was pared by 1 base and J by 7 bases, with 14 bases between. The CDR3: CASSLIQGEFGYTF. CDR3 nucleotide sequence: TGTGCCAGCAGCTTGATACAGGGTGAGTTTGGCTACACCTTC.

This clone was recorded only once. The genes are TRBV4-2 and TRBJ2-5; 9 bases match TRBD2. TRBJ2-7 matches the DNA end more closely, so the J call is doubtful. In germline, CDR1 is LGHNA, CDR2 YNFKEQ. The CDR3 covers 15 residues. CDR3: CASSQDSGGRDEQYF. CDR3 bases: TGTGCCAGCAGCCAAGATAGCGGGGGACGGGACGAGCAGTACTTC.

This sequence joins TRBV4-1 and TRBJ2-3; TRBD2 matches 9 bases. CDR1 and CDR2 (germline): MGHRA, YSYEKL. Unmatched junction bases numbered 10, after V lost 6 bases and J lost 0 bases. The CDR3 is 17 amino acids. As DNA, the CDR3 is TGCGCCAGCAGTGAGGGTCGCGGGAGGGTGAGCACAGATACGCAGTATTTT. Its translation: CASSEGRGRVSTDTQYF.

This clone is a singleton in its sample. This sequence joins TRBV7-9 and TRBJ1-6, with TRBD1 matching 7 bases. This CDR3 region has 14 residues. J gave up 7 bases and V 4 bases, and 4 bases lay outside the gene matches. Germline lookup yields CDR1 SEHNR and CDR2 FQNEAQ (reference sequence). DNA of the CDR3: TGTGCCAGCAGCTCGGCACAGGGGAATTCACCCCTCCACTTT. Amino acids: CASSSAQGNSPLHF.

CDR3 coding DNA: TGTGCCAGCTCACCACTCCAGATTGAAAAACTGTTTTTT. This codes for CASSPLQIEKLFF. This rearrangement joins TRBV18 to TRBJ1-4; no definite D call. Germline CDR1 KGHSH, CDR2 LQKENI. The length of the CDR3 is 13 residues. With 1 base removed from V and 7 bases from J, the gap between germline ends came to 7 bases.

The chain carries TRBV7-9 and TRBJ1-1; D gene ambiguous. V was cut by 5 bases and J by 1 base, with 11 bases left in between. There are 14 residues in the CDR3. Germline-derived CDR1 and CDR2 are SEHNR and FQNEAQ (reference sequence). As DNA, the CDR3 is TGTGCCAGCAGCCCGAAAACAGCGAACACTGAAGCTTTCTTT. Translated, it gives CASSPKTANTEAFF. Filled out from reference TRBV7-9 and TRBJ1-1, the complete variable domain reads DTGVSQNPRHKITKRGQNVTFRCDPISEHNRLYWYRQTLGQGPEFLTYFQNEAQLEKSRLLSDRFSAERPKGSFSTLEIQRTEQGDSAMYLCASSPKTANTEAFFGQGTRLTVV.